These 8 T cell receptor beta chains were all obtained from the same sample, sequenced in a study of shared clonotypes between healthy human individuals. Data came from immunoSEQ multiplex PCR; TCRdb stores just in-frame clones and leaves some out. The sample has 2 million to 2.5 million clones, 93% seen once. Sequencing was carried out using naive CD4+ T cells from PBMCs. Documented subset: CD45RA+ positively selected. Source of these receptors: a man between 18 and 35 years old in good health. Some clones in this sample may be carry-over from other donors' samples.

The rearrangement links TRBV7-9 to TRBJ1-3; 7 nucleotides line up with TRBD1. From germline, CDR1 is SEHNR and CDR2 FQNEAQ (reference sequence). Trimming cost V 2 bases and J 4 bases; bases outside gene matches: 5. This CDR3 region has 15 residues. DNA for the CDR3: TGTGCCAGCAGCTTACTCCAGGGGGTCGGAAACACCATATATTTT. Its translation is CASSLLQGVGNTIYF.

The chain links TRBV30 to TRBJ2-7, with TRBD1 identical over 10 bases. Germline V gives CDR1 GTSNPN, CDR2 SVGIG (reference sequence). The CDR3 has 13 amino acids. Here the CDR3 reads CAANFGQGDEQYF. The CDR3 nucleotides read TGTGCGGCGAACTTTGGACAGGGGGACGAGCAGTACTTC.

The sample holds one count of this clone. In DNA, the CDR3 is TGTGCCATCAGTGCGGGCCCCTACGAGCAGTACTTC. Translation: CAISAGPYEQYF. The chain links TRBV10-3 to TRBJ2-7; D not certain. Between the trimmed V and J ends, which lost 4 bases and 2 bases, there was a span of 6 bases. Germline values: CDR1 ENHRY, CDR2 SYGVKD. The CDR3 has 12 residues.

The chain combines TRBV6-1 with TRBJ2-7; 7 bases match TRBD2. The CDR3 totals 14 residues. CDR1 is MNHNS, CDR2 SASEGT, per germline. V lost 1 base, J lost 7 bases, and 7 bases stayed unmatched. In DNA, the CDR3 is TGTGCCAGCAGTGAAGATTTGGGGGGAGGGGAGCAGTACTTC. This gives the protein CASSEDLGGGEQYF.

This clone was found a few times. The chain employs TRBV5-1 and TRBJ1-4; possibly TRBD1 for D (5 bases). Trimming removed 0 bases from V and 4 bases from J, with 7 bases in between. The length of the CDR3 is 14 residues. Germline CDR1 reads SGHRS; CDR2 reads YFSETQ. Here the CDR3 DNA reads TGCGCCAGCAGCTTGGACAGGATTAATGAAAAACTGTTTTTT. Residues: CASSLDRINEKLFF.

V is TRBV30 and J is TRBJ1-5, with D possibly matching TRBD1 (6 bases). Per germline, CDR1 GTSNPN and CDR2 SVGIG (reference sequence). The CDR3 is 14 residues long. The germline V and J ends were trimmed by 1 base and 4 bases, with 11 bases remaining between them. CDR3 region: CAWSGGGLNQPQHF. Written as DNA, the CDR3 is TGTGCCTGGAGTGGAGGGGGTCTGAATCAGCCCCAGCATTTT.

This CDR3 reads CASSFQGPYEQYF. The CDR3 coding sequence is TGCGCCAGCAGCTTCCAGGGTCCCTACGAGCAGTACTTC. The rearrangement links TRBV5-1 to TRBJ2-7, with a tentative D call TRBD1 (5 bases). Germline CDR1 reads SGHRS; CDR2 reads YFSETQ. Trimming stripped 2 bases from V and 2 bases from J, with 8 bases between. The CDR3 length is 13 residues.

The chain is built from TRBV29-1 and TRBJ1-2, with 11 bases matching TRBD1. V lost 5 bases, J lost 6 bases, and 17 bases stayed unmatched. The CDR3 is made up of 17 amino acids. Germline CDR1 is SQVTM and CDR2 is ANQGSEA. As DNA, the CDR3 is TGCAGCGTTCAGACGGACAGGGGGCGAGTGCCCAGGGATGGCTACACCTTC. Translation: CSVQTDRGRVPRDGYTF.